The rows below give T cell receptor beta chains drawn from one sample of a study of blood T cells in healthy people across ages. TCRdb processed the 5' RACE reads anew with MiXCR; each CDR3 protein has one entry. The sample holds about 800,000 distinct CDR3 sequences, roughly 64% seen once. Source material: blood. These receptors came from a young man in good health. Each CDR3 is given with its conserved first and last residue. The D gene is left open where the match is weak. Size values are once, few and many counts, or a class for expanded clones, and some rows have none.

size	V	J	D	DNA	CDR3
few	TRBV6-6	TRBJ1-5	TRBD1	TGTGCCAGCAGTTTTCCGGGACAGACCAATCAGCCCCAGCATTTT	CASSFPGQTNQPQHF
few	TRBV20-1	TRBJ2-7	TRBD1	TGCAGTGCTAGTAGGGACAGATACGAGCAGTACTTC	CSASRDRYEQYF
few	TRBV29-1	TRBJ1-5	-	TGCAGCGTTGTCACGGGGAGGGAAGATCAGCCCCAGCATTTT	CSVVTGREDQPQHF
-	TRBV29-1	TRBJ2-5	TRBD1	TGCAGCGTACAAAACAGGGGGTGCGGAGAGACCCAGTACTTC	CSVQNRGCGETQYF
-	TRBV28	TRBJ1-2	-	TGTGCCAGCAGTTTAGGTTCCCCGAGAGGCTACACCTTC	CASSLGSPRGYTF
many	TRBV7-9	TRBJ1-1	-	TGTGCCAGCAGCTTCCCCGACCTGAACACTGAAGCTTTCTTT	CASSFPDLNTEAFF
few	TRBV6-1	TRBJ2-5	-	TGTGCCAGTCAAGGGGCGGAAGAGACCCAGTACTTC	CASQGAEETQYF
-	TRBV29-1	TRBJ2-3	-	TGCAGCGTCGGGAAGGGCGGGCAGGCGCCAGATACGCAGTATTTT	CSVGKGGQAPDTQYF
few	TRBV10-3	TRBJ1-2	-	TGTGCCATCAGTGAGTGGGCCAGGAAGGATGGCTACACCTTC	CAISEWARKDGYTF
few	TRBV5-1	TRBJ1-1	-	TGCGCCAGCAGCTTGATGAGGGGGGACACTGAAGCTTTCTTT	CASSLMRGDTEAFF
-	TRBV29-1	TRBJ1-2	TRBD1	TGCAGCGTGGAGAACAGGGGTAGGGGCTATGGCTACACCTTC	CSVENRGRGYGYTF
-	TRBV9	TRBJ1-2	TRBD1	TGTGCCAGCAGCGTAGGACAGGGAGCTGGCTACACCTTC	CASSVGQGAGYTF
few	TRBV28	TRBJ2-7	TRBD2	TGTGCCAGCAGTTCGTGGGGCGGGAGCATCAAATCCTACGAGCAGTACTTC	CASSSWGGSIKSYEQYF
-	TRBV25-1	TRBJ2-1	-	TGTGCCAGCAGTGCTAAGGGCGGAGATGAGCAGTTCTTC	CASSAKGGDEQFF
-	TRBV20-1	TRBJ2-7	-	TGCAGTGCTTGGGCCTACGAGCAGTACTTC	CSAWAYEQYF
-	TRBV20-1	TRBJ1-5	-	TGCAGTGCTAGCGGGACTGCTAATCAGCCCCAGCATTTT	CSASGTANQPQHF
-	TRBV11-1	TRBJ1-2	-	TGTGCCAGCAGCCAAGGGCCACAGAGTGGCTACACCTTC	CASSQGPQSGYTF
once	TRBV4-2	TRBJ1-1	-	TGTGCCAGCAGCCAAACGGAAATTAGGCCTGAAGCTTTCTTT	CASSQTEIRPEAFF
-	TRBV29-1	TRBJ2-5	TRBD1	TGCAGCGCCATACAGGGGATTAGGGGAGAGACCCAGTACTTC	CSAIQGIRGETQYF
-	TRBV29-1	TRBJ2-5	TRBD2	TGCAGCGTGGAACTAGCGGTAATACAAGAGACCCAGTACTTC	CSVELAVIQETQYF
few	TRBV4-2	TRBJ1-2	-	TGTGCCAGCAGCCAACAGACAGAGAGCCTCTATGGCTACACCTTC	CASSQQTESLYGYTF
-	TRBV29-1	TRBJ2-7	TRBD1	TGCAGCGTTGAAAAACCGGGACAGGGAGGGTACGAGCAGTACTTC	CSVEKPGQGGYEQYF
-	TRBV27	TRBJ2-2	TRBD2	TGTGCCAGCAGTTCGAGCGGGGGTCGAACCGGGGAGCTGTTTTTT	CASSSSGGRTGELFF
few	TRBV10-3	TRBJ1-5	-	TGTGCCATCAGTGAGTCGCTACAGCCCCAGCATTTT	CAISESLQPQHF
-	TRBV7-2	TRBJ2-7	TRBD2	TGTGCCAGCAGCCGACAGCCGGGAGGGACCTACAATGAGCAGTACTTC	CASSRQPGGTYNEQYF
few	TRBV7-9	TRBJ2-1	-	TGTGCCAGCAGCTTGACCGGGAGCGATGAGCAGTTCTTC	CASSLTGSDEQFF
few	TRBV20-1	TRBJ2-7	-	TGCAGTGGACGCGGGGACTACGAGCAGTACTTC	CSGRGDYEQYF
few	TRBV20-1	TRBJ2-7	TRBD2	TGCAGTGCTGGCGATAGCGGGAGAAGCTACGAGCAGTACTTC	CSAGDSGRSYEQYF
-	TRBV20-1	TRBJ2-5	TRBD2	TGCAGTGCTCCGACTAGCGGGCATAAAGAGACCCAGTACTTC	CSAPTSGHKETQYF
-	TRBV30	TRBJ1-2	-	TGTGCCTGGAGTCTTTTACAGGGCTACACCTTC	CAWSLLQGYTF
-	TRBV7-2	TRBJ2-7	-	TGTGCCAGCAGCTTAGCGTCAAGGACCTACGAGCAGTACTTC	CASSLASRTYEQYF
few	TRBV29-1	TRBJ1-2	-	TGCAGCGTTGGGGACGGGGTAATAGGCTACACCTTC	CSVGDGVIGYTF
-	TRBV7-6	TRBJ1-2	-	TGTGCCAGCAGCCGGGGGGGGCTAACAGGTGGCTACACCTTC	CASSRGGLTGGYTF